Shown below are 20 T cell receptor beta chains from a single sample sequenced in a study of blood T cell repertoires in COVID-19. Repertoires were generated with immunoSEQ multiplex PCR, while TCRdb's copy carries only in-frame clones and drops some. The sample has more than 95,000 clones, over 80% seen once. The sequencing input was peripheral blood. The receptors derive from a man aged 55-75 years with acute or convalescent COVID-19.

V usage is TRBV21-1 and J usage is TRBJ2-7; the DNA was not compared with TRBD2, the D call given in the table. TRBV21-1 is a documented pseudogene. There are 15 residues in the CDR3. The CDR3 sequence: CASSKRRGRAREQYF. In DNA form, the CDR3 reads TGTGCCAGCAGCAAAAGGCGCGGGAGGGCCCGCGAGCAGTACTTC.

This clone was found once. The chain carries TRBV10-1 and TRBJ2-7; possibly TRBD1 for D (5 bases). From germline, CDR1 is WNHNN and CDR2 SYGVQD (reference sequence). The CDR3 is made up of 14 amino acids. Trimming left V 6 bases short and J 3 bases short, with 15 bases between. The CDR3 nucleotides read TGCGCCAGCAGCCGTGGACATGATATCTACGAGCAGTACTTC. This translates into CASSRGHDIYEQYF.

In its sample, this clone was seen a few times. CDR3 sequence: CASMEGPCHEPQHF. CDR3 sequence (DNA): TGTGCCAGCATGGAGGGCCCCTGTCATGAGCCCCAGCATTTT. The V gene is TRBV6-7, the J gene TRBJ1-5; D ambiguous. TRBV6-7 is designated an ORF whose function remains uncertain. V lost 7 bases and J lost 8, with 18 bases in between. The CDR3 consists of 14 residues.

The chain uses TRBV7-3 and TRBJ1-1; 7 bases line up with TRBD1. V lost 5 bases to trimming and J lost 5 bases; unmatched junction nucleotides: 2. CDR1 and CDR2 (germline): SGHTA, FQGTGA. The CDR3 has 12 amino acids. The CDR3 nucleotides are TGTGCCAGCAGCCACAGGGGAACTGAAGCTTTCTTT. Translating gives CASSHRGTEAFF.

The chain joins TRBV5-1 to TRBJ1-1; D uncertain. The CDR3 is 14 residues long. The germline gives CDR1 SGHRS, CDR2 YFSETQ. Trimming stripped 0 bases from V and 6 bases from J, with 12 bases between. The CDR3: CASSLGISEAEAFF. CDR3 sequence (DNA): TGCGCCAGCAGCTTGGGGATTTCAGAGGCTGAAGCTTTCTTT.

The chain joins TRBV27 to TRBJ1-1, with D possibly being TRBD1 (6 bases). Germline V gene lookup returns CDR1 MNHEY and CDR2 SMNVEV (reference sequence). Between the trimmed V and J ends, which lost 3 bases and 8 bases, there was a span of 16 bases. The CDR3 extends over 14 amino acids. CDR3 sequence: CASSFHPPTGEAFF. The CDR3 DNA reads TGTGCCAGCAGTTTCCACCCACCCACAGGGGAAGCTTTCTTT.

The chain recombines TRBV2 with TRBJ2-1; 13 positions match TRBD2. CDR1 and CDR2 (germline): SNHLY, FYNNEI. V lost 5 bases, J lost 9 bases, and 7 bases stayed unmatched. This CDR3 region has 15 residues. CDR3 in DNA: TGTGCCAGCAGTAGGACTAGCGGGAGTCGTAGTGAGCAGTTCTTC. Protein product: CASSRTSGSRSEQFF.

This clone was recorded a few times. The chain couples TRBV28 to TRBJ2-3, with 10 bases matching TRBD2. CDR1 MDHEN and CDR2 SYDVKM come from the germline V gene. V was clipped by 4 bases and J by 4 bases; unmatched bases: 17. This CDR3 is 19 amino acids long. The CDR3 protein is CASSSYRTAGSGRADTQYF. The CDR3 nucleotides read TGTGCCAGCAGTTCGTACCGGACCGCTGGGAGCGGGAGGGCAGATACGCAGTATTTT. Drawing the rest from reference TRBV28 and TRBJ2-3, the complete variable domain is DVKVTQSSRYLVKRTGEKVFLECVQDMDHENMFWYRQDPGLGLRLIYFSYDVKMKEKGDIPEGYSVSREKKERFSLILESASTNQTSMYLCASSSYRTAGSGRADTQYFGPGTRLTVL.

This clone was seen a handful of times. The chain carries TRBV11-3 and TRBJ2-3, with D perhaps TRBD2 (5 bases). V dropped 5 bases and J dropped 0 bases, with 12 bases sitting between them. This CDR3 has 15 amino acids. Germline CDR1 SGHNT, CDR2 YENEEA. The CDR3 region is CASSTSGTSTDTQYF. In DNA, the CDR3 is TGTGCCAGCAGCACGAGCGGAACTAGCACAGATACGCAGTATTTT.

This chain connects TRBV5-1 to TRBJ2-3; 8 bases are shared with TRBD2. V shed 2 bases and J 4 bases; nucleotides not matched to a gene: 6. This CDR3 is 15 amino acids long. CDR1 is SGHRS and CDR2 is YFSETQ in the germline V gene. In DNA, the CDR3 is TGCGCCAGCAGCTTCGAAGCGGGAGCGCCAGATACGCAGTATTTT. It specifies CASSFEAGAPDTQYF.

The J gene is TRBJ2-6, the V gene TRBV30, with D uncertain. This CDR3 contains 11 residues. The germline CDR1 and CDR2 sequences are GTSNPN and SVGIG (reference sequence). V lost 2 bases and J 8 bases, leaving 4 bases between the germline ends. The CDR3 reads CAWSPSNVLTF. CDR3 coding DNA: TGTGCCTGGAGTCCCTCCAACGTCCTGACTTTC.

This clone was seen a handful of times. J is TRBJ1-1 and V is TRBV7-9; D gene uncertain. V gave up 0 bases and J gave up 5 bases, with 7 bases separating them. The CDR3 has 13 residues. CDR1 is SEHNR and CDR2 is FQNEAQ in the germline V gene (reference sequence). CDR3 coding DNA: TGTGCCAGCAGCTTAGCGTTAGTGACTGAAGCTTTCTTT. Translated, it gives CASSLALVTEAFF.

J is TRBJ1-1 and V is TRBV18; D is undetermined. The CDR3 covers 14 residues. With 8 bases removed from V and 5 bases from J, the gap between germline ends came to 18 bases. Germline lookup yields CDR1 KGHSH and CDR2 LQKENI. The CDR3 DNA reads TGTGCCAGCGCAACCGGGTTCTCCGGGACTGAAGCTTTCTTT. This translates into CASATGFSGTEAFF.

This clone was observed once. The chain is built from TRBV5-1 and TRBJ2-5, with unresolved D. Germline CDR1 reads SGHRS; CDR2 reads YFSETQ. V was clipped by 4 bases and J by 0 bases, with 13 bases between them. The CDR3 runs 15 residues. The CDR3 reads CASSRGPEYQETQYF. The CDR3 bases are TGCGCCAGCAGCCGCGGCCCGGAGTACCAAGAGACCCAGTACTTC.

V is TRBV6-1 and J is TRBJ2-4; weak D call: TRBD2 (5 bases). This CDR3 spans 16 amino acids. V was cut by 0 bases and J by 1 base, with 10 bases left in between. Germline V gene sequence: CDR1 MNHNS, CDR2 SASEGT. The CDR3 region has the DNA TGTGCCAGCAGTGAAGCTGTCCGCGGGGCCAAAAACATTCAGTACTTC. This translates into CASSEAVRGAKNIQYF.

The chain recombines TRBV6-5 with TRBJ2-5; TRBD2 matches 10 bases. The junction had 7 bases not matched to a gene; V was cut back by 5 bases and J by 7 bases. Germline CDR1 is MNHEY and CDR2 is SVGAGI. The CDR3 length is 14 residues. CDR3 nucleotide sequence: TGTGCCAGCAGTCGTCTAGCGGGAGACCCGACCCAGTACTTC. Translated, it gives CASSRLAGDPTQYF.

The chain employs TRBV5-1 and TRBJ1-5; D is undetermined. Deletions cut 5 bases from V and 0 bases from J, with 12 bases between. The CDR3 runs 15 residues. Germline V gene data show CDR1 as SGHRS and CDR2 as YFSETQ. In DNA, the CDR3 is TGCGCCAGCAGGCCCGGGGTAAATAGCAATCAGCCCCAGCATTTT. Amino acid sequence: CASRPGVNSNQPQHF.

The genes are TRBV5-1 and TRBJ2-7; TRBD2 might be the D (6 bases). Trimming cost V 3 bases and J 0 bases, with 16 bases left between them. Germline V gene data show CDR1 as SGHRS and CDR2 as YFSETQ. The CDR3 has 16 amino acids. As DNA, the CDR3 is TGCGCCAGCAGCTACCTCCCCGGGGACTCCTCCTACGAGCAGTACTTC. Its protein is CASSYLPGDSSYEQYF.

This rearrangement joins TRBV15 to TRBJ2-7, with D tentatively TRBD2 (5 bases). V was pared by 1 base and J by 7 bases, with 17 bases between. The CDR3 runs 15 residues. The germline V gene encodes CDR1 LNHNV and CDR2 YYDKDF (reference sequence). CDR3 nucleotides: TGTGCCACCAGCAGAGGGGTTCGGGGAATGGGTGAGCAGTACTTC. Translated, it gives CATSRGVRGMGEQYF. Variable domain in full (rest from reference TRBV15 and TRBJ2-7): DAMVIQNPRYQVTQFGKPVTLSCSQTLNHNVMYWYQQKSSQAPKLLFHYYDKDFNNEADTPDNFQSRRPNTSFCFLDIRSPGLGDTAMYLCATSRGVRGMGEQYFGPGTRLTVT.

The chain combines TRBV6-5 with TRBJ1-2; D not certain. CDR1 MNHEY and CDR2 SVGAGI come from the germline V gene. The CDR3 covers 13 residues. V gave up 8 bases and J gave up 3 bases, with 13 bases separating them. DNA of the CDR3: TGTGCCAGCCGTCCCTTCGGGGACTATGGCTACACCTTC. Translated: CASRPFGDYGYTF.